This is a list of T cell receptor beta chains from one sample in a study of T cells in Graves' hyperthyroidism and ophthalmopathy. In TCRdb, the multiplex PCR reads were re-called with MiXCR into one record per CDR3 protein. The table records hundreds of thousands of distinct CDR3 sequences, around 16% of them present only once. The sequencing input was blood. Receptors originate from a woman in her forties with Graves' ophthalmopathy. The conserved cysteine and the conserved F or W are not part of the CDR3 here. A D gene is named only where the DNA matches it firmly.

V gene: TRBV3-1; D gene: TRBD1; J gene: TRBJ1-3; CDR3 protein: ASSPRQGTAGNTIY
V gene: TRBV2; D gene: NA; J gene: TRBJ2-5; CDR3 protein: ASRRLYQETQY
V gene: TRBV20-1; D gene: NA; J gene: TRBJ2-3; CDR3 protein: SASPLGHVEGEVTDTQY
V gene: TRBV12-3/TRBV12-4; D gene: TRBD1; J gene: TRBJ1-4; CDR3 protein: ASSLRQGLVTNEKLF
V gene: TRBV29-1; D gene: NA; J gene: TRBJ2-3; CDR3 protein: SVEISPPRDTQY
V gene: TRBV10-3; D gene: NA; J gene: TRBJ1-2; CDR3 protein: AISDPNYGYT
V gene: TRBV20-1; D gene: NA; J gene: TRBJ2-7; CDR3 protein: SAGNRVQY
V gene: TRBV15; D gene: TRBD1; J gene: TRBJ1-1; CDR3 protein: ATSRETGPLFGTEAF
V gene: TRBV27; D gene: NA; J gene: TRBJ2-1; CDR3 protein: ASSPFGGSSSYNEQF
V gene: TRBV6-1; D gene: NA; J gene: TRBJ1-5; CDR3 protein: ASKGGLGANQPQH
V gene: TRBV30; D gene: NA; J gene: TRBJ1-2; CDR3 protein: AWSNYPVGGYT
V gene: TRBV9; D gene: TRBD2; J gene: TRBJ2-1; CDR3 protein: ASSVASGGYNEQF
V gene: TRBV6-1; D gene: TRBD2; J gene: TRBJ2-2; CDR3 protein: ASRSLTGGTGELF